Listed below are T cell receptor beta chains from one sample, sequenced in a study of metastatic and nonmetastatic thyroid tumors. TCRdb re-called the PCR reads through MiXCR. This table holds more than 85,000 clones, 7.5% to 9% found once. Sequencing used blood. These receptors were taken from a female donor with papillary thyroid cancer or a benign thyroid nodule (not recorded which). Some clones in this sample may be carry-over from other donors' samples. Both conserved end residues are part of each CDR3. A D gene is named only where the DNA matches it firmly. Expanded clones are given a class, and other clones once, few, many or no size at all.

V gene	clone size	D gene	J gene	CDR3 protein	CDR3 DNA
TRBV20-1	many	NA	TRBJ1-5	CSATDTDSNQPQHF	TGCAGTGCGACCGACACGGATAGCAATCAGCCCCAGCATTTT
TRBV11-1	many	TRBD1	TRBJ2-5	CASSFSGGKETQYF	TGTGCCAGCAGCTTCTCAGGGGGCAAAGAGACCCAGTACTTC
TRBV2	many	NA	TRBJ2-1	CASHEEGYNEQFF	TGTGCCAGCCACGAGGAGGGGTACAATGAGCAGTTCTTC
TRBV5-5	NA	NA	TRBJ2-1	CASSLVRGRLDYNEQFF	TGTGCCAGCAGCTTGGTGAGGGGGAGACTAGACTACAATGAGCAGTTCTTC
TRBV3-1	many	NA	TRBJ2-2	CASSPTRNTGELFF	TGTGCCAGCAGCCCCACGAGGAACACCGGGGAGCTGTTTTTT
TRBV5-1	many	NA	TRBJ2-3	CASSPEGQSSTDTQYF	TGCGCCAGCAGCCCGGAAGGACAGTCTAGCACAGATACGCAGTATTTT
TRBV3-1	many	TRBD1	TRBJ1-1	CASSLPGQHEAFF	TGTGCCAGCAGCCTACCGGGACAGCATGAAGCTTTCTTT
TRBV20-1	many	TRBD1	TRBJ1-6	CSARDNRGNSPLHF	TGCAGTGCTAGAGACAACAGGGGGAATTCACCCCTCCACTTT
TRBV25-1	many	TRBD1	TRBJ1-6	CASRSQGGDSPLHF	TGTGCCAGCAGGTCTCAGGGGGGAGATTCACCCCTCCACTTT
TRBV6-1	many	NA	TRBJ2-2	CASSEAADTGELFF	TGTGCCAGCAGTGAAGCAGCGGACACCGGGGAGCTGTTTTTT
TRBV24-1	many	NA	TRBJ2-5	CATSDLVVYQETQYF	TGTGCCACCAGTGATTTGGTCGTGTACCAAGAGACCCAGTACTTC
TRBV6-1	many	NA	TRBJ1-5	CASSRETGGNQPQHF	TGTGCCAGCAGCCGAGAGACGGGGGGCAATCAGCCCCAGCATTTT
TRBV6-6	NA	NA	TRBJ1-6	CASSYDNPYNSPLHF	TGTGCCAGCAGTTATGACAATCCCTATAATTCACCCCTCCACTTT
TRBV5-1	few	NA	TRBJ1-3	CASSLDGAKSSGNTIYF	TGCGCCAGCAGCTTGGATGGCGCGAAGAGCTCTGGAAACACCATATATTTT
TRBV19	many	TRBD1	TRBJ2-3	CASSAGQVYTDTQYF	TGTGCCAGTAGTGCGGGACAGGTTTACACAGATACGCAGTATTTT
TRBV19	many	NA	TRBJ2-5	CASSTRGAQETQYF	TGTGCCAGTAGTACCCGGGGGGCCCAAGAGACCCAGTACTTC
TRBV29-1	many	TRBD1	TRBJ1-1	CSGDRGQTEAFF	TGCAGCGGGGACAGGGGGCAAACTGAAGCTTTCTTT
TRBV2	few	TRBD1	TRBJ1-2	CASSDLGTGSYTF	TGTGCCAGCAGTGACCTGGGGACAGGGAGCTACACCTTC
TRBV27	many	NA	TRBJ1-1	CASSEDRNTEAFF	TGTGCCAGCAGTGAGGACAGGAACACTGAAGCTTTCTTT
TRBV12-3/TRBV12-4	many	TRBD1	TRBJ1-2	CASTRDRIYGYTF	TGTGCCAGCACCCGGGACAGAATCTATGGCTACACCTTC